This T cell receptor (beta chain) was documented in a study of cytomegalovirus exposure and HLA in healthy donors. General observations from the study: CMV serostatus was the sole immune exposure information available. There were several of the most significant clusters that appeared linked to common viral pathogens in a later analysis. With later analysis, a missense DCLRE1C variant became linked to TCR beta V- and J-gene trimming. Overall, under 200 TCR beta chains were annotated as cytomegalovirus-associated.

On this clone: The antigen remains undetermined.

This CDR3 spans 13 amino acids. Germline CDR1 is MNHEY and CDR2 is SMNVEV (reference sequence). With V trimmed by 5 bases and J by 6 bases, 3 bases remained unmatched. The PCR ran on 60 Vbeta and 13 Jbeta primers. Clones were sequenced by immunoSEQ multiplex PCR, and TCRdb holds only the in-frame ones, with some missing. The sample has fewer than 200,000 clones; about 70% are singletons. This chain connects TRBV27 to TRBJ1-5, with 8 bases aligning to TRBD1. Sequenced input: PBMCs. This receptor was taken from a woman aged 18-29 years in good health and CMV-seropositive. The CDR3 sequence: CASSDRGAQPQHF. The CDR3, as DNA: TGTGCCAGCAGTGACAGGGGCGCTCAGCCCCAGCATTTT.